These 8 T cell receptor beta chains share one sample of origin, sequenced in a study of blood T cell repertoires in COVID-19 (dated by TCRdb to between 2020 and 2021). The receptor library was made with the immunoSEQ multiplex PCR assay. Here the immuneACCESS table is served through TCRdb, limited to in-frame sequences with V and J called. Missing clones are a known gap in these copies; in checked studies unresolved V genes cover under half, and the rest lacks a known reason. The sample contains approximately 67,000 clones, around 90% of them found a single time. Together, the top ten hold about 6.8% of the sample. The sample was peripheral blood. The receptors originated from a human donor in a cohort sampled during active COVID-19.

This chain links TRBV5-1 with TRBJ1-1, with 7 positions matching TRBD1. The CDR3 extends over 15 amino acids. Germline-derived CDR1 and CDR2 are SGHRS and YFSETQ. Trimming at V came to 4 bases and at J to 0 bases, leaving 6 bases not matched to a gene. The CDR3 DNA is TGCGCCAGCAGCCCTAGACAGGGAATGAACACTGAAGCTTTCTTT. Translation: CASSPRQGMNTEAFF.

The chain employs TRBV10-1 and TRBJ1-1; TRBD1 is a possible D gene (6 bases). The CDR3 is 15 residues long. With 3 bases removed from V and 4 bases from J, the gap between germline ends came to 15 bases. Per the germline V gene, CDR1 is WNHNN and CDR2 is SYGVQD (reference sequence). As DNA, the CDR3 is TGCGCCAGCAGTGATGGGAGGGGGAGGATCACTGAAGCTTTCTTT. As protein: CASSDGRGRITEAFF.

The chain recombines TRBV7-3 with TRBJ2-2; the D gene is possibly TRBD2 (6 bases). The CDR3 length is 17 residues. The germline CDR1 and CDR2 sequences are SGHTA and FQGTGA. V was cut by 5 bases and J by 2 bases, with 18 bases left in between. CDR3 DNA sequence: TGTGCCAGCAGCCCCCCCCGGCGGGACTCTAACACCGGGGAGCTGTTTTTT. It yields the protein CASSPPRRDSNTGELFF. The variable domain in full, with the rest retrieved from reference TRBV7-3 and TRBJ2-2, is GAGVSQTPSNKVTEKGKYVELRCDPISGHTALYWYRQSLGQGPEFLIYFQGTGAADDSGLPNDRFFAVRPEGSVSTLKIQRTERGDSAVYLCASSPPRRDSNTGELFFGEGSRLTVL.

Comments on this clone: Other DNA sequences in the sample encode the same CDR3. The chain uses TRBV20-1 and TRBJ2-7; D gene unclear. CDR1 is DFQATT, CDR2 SNEGSKA, per germline (reference sequence). This CDR3 comprises 11 residues. Trimming removed 1 base at V and 1 base at J, with 2 bases between. This chain's CDR3 is CSARASYEQYF. The DNA for the CDR3 is TGCAGTGCTAGAGCTTCCTACGAGCAGTACTTC.

A few counts support this clone. The J gene is TRBJ2-7, the V gene TRBV7-2; D is perhaps TRBD2 (6 bases). The CDR3 consists of 14 residues. V was cut by 0 bases and J by 4 bases, with 10 bases left in between. Germline V gene lookup returns CDR1 SGHTA and CDR2 FQGNSA. CDR3 loop: CASSLAGSGYEQYF. The CDR3 nucleotides are TGTGCCAGCAGCTTAGCGGGAAGCGGGTACGAGCAGTACTTC.

This clone is a singleton in its sample. This sequence joins TRBV18 and TRBJ1-4; D not resolved. Trimming took 6 bases from V and 5 from J, leaving 16 bases between them. From germline, CDR1 is KGHSH and CDR2 LQKENI. The CDR3 runs to 15 residues. CDR3 protein: CASSPSPNQNEKLFF. CDR3 coding DNA: TGTGCCAGCTCCCCTAGTCCGAACCAGAATGAAAAACTGTTTTTT.

The chain links TRBV19 to TRBJ2-3; D unclear. The V gene's germline CDR1 is LNHDA and CDR2 SQIVND (reference sequence). The V end lost 2 bases, the J end lost 2 bases, and 11 bases lay between the germline ends. The CDR3 sequence is 15 residues long. As DNA, the CDR3 is TGTGCCAGTAGTATACTGACCCAGGCCACAGATACGCAGTATTTT. The encoded protein is CASSILTQATDTQYF.

V and J are TRBV12-3 or TRBV12-4 and TRBJ2-7, with 7 bases identical to TRBD1. The CDR3 is made up of 12 amino acids. J lost 13 bases, V lost 4 bases, and 10 bases had no gene match. The CDR3 loop is CASSSGAGTAYF. As DNA, the CDR3 is TGTGCCAGCAGTTCAGGGGCCGGGACAGCCTACTTC.